The sequence of this T cell receptor beta chain was determined in a study of blood T cell repertoires in COVID-19. Study-wide context: The samples span acute and convalescent COVID-19 from the United States, Italy and Spain. PBMCs, B-cell-depleted T cells, or T cells were the source of the cDNA or gDNA that made up the material.

Per the study methods: Amplification of reference gene primers provided the estimated nucleated cell counts. The protocol was immunoSEQ multiplex PCR, while the TCRdb copy is restricted to in-frame clones and leaves out a portion. D and trimming come from the DNA, and the V and J calls and clone size come from that table. The data hold 130,000 to 150,000 clones, with 80% to 85% observed a single time. Germline CDR1 and CDR2: SGHVS and FNYEAQ. The CDR3 runs to 17 residues. The V end lost 2 bases, the J end lost 0 bases, and 17 bases lay between the germline ends. This chain joins TRBV7-6 and TRBJ2-7, with D maybe TRBD1 (6 bases). The material sequenced was peripheral blood. This sequence originates from a human donor in a cohort sampled during active COVID-19. CDR3 nucleotide sequence: TGTGCCAGCAGCTTATCCACACCTACAGGGATCTCCTACGAGCAGTACTTC. It codes for CASSLSTPTGISYEQYF.